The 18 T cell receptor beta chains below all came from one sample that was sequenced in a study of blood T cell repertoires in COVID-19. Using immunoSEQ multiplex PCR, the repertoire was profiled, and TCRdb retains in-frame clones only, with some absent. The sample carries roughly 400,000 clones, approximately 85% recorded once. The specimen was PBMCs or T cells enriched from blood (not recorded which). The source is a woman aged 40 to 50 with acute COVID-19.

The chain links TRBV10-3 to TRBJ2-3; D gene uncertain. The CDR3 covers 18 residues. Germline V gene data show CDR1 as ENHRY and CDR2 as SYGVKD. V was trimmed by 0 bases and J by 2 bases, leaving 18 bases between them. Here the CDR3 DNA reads TGTGCCATCAGTGAGTCAGGTGGGTCTAGGAGCCTCACAGATACGCAGTATTTT. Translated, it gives CAISESGGSRSLTDTQYF.

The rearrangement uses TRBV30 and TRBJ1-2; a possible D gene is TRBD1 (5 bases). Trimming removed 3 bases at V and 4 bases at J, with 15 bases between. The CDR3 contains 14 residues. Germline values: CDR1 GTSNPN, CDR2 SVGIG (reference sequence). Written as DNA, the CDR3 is TGTGCCTGGAGAACGAACTCAGGGTTCTATGGCTACACCTTC. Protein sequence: CAWRTNSGFYGYTF.

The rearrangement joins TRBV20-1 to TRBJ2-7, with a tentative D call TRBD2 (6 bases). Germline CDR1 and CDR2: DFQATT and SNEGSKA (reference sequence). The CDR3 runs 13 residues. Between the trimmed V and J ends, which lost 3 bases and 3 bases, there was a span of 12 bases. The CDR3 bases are TGCAGTGCTAGTCGGGGGTCGGTCTACGAGCAGTACTTC. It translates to CSASRGSVYEQYF.

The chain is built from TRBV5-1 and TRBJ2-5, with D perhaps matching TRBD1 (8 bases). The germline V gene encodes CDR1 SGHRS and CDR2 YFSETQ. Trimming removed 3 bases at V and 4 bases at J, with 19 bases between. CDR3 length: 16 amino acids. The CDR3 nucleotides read TGCGCCAGCAGCTCCGCTCCCACAGGGGGGGGAGAGACCCAGTACTTC. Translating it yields CASSSAPTGGGETQYF.

CDR3 sequence (DNA): TGCACCAGCAGCCGGCGACAGGGAAGTTTTCCAGGGGAGCTGTTTTTT. Amino acids: CTSSRRQGSFPGELFF. V usage is TRBV1 and J usage is TRBJ2-2; TRBD1 is the table's D call and was not checked against the DNA. TRBV1 is noted as a pseudogene. CDR3 length equals 16 residues.

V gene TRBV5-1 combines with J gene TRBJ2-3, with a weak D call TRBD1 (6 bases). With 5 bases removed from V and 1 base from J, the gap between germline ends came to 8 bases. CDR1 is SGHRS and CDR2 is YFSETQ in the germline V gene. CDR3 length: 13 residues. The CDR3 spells CASREGGTDTQYF. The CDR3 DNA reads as TGCGCCAGCAGAGAGGGGGGCACAGATACGCAGTATTTT.

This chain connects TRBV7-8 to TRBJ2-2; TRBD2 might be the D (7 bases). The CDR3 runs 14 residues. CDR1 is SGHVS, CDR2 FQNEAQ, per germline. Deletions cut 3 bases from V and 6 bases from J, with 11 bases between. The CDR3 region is CASSFGGAAGELFF. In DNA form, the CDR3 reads TGTGCCAGCAGCTTTGGGGGGGCTGCCGGGGAGCTGTTTTTT.

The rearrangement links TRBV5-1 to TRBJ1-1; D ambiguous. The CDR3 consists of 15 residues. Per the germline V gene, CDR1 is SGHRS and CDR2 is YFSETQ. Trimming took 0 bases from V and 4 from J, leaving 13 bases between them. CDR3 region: CASSLEGGLGTEAFF. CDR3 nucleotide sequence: TGCGCCAGCAGCTTGGAGGGCGGGTTGGGCACTGAAGCTTTCTTT. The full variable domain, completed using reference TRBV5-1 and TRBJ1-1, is KAGVTQTPRYLIKTRGQQVTLSCSPISGHRSVSWYQQTPGQGLQFLFEYFSETQRNKGNFPGRFSGRQFSNSRSEMNVSTLELGDSALYLCASSLEGGLGTEAFFGQGTRLTVV.

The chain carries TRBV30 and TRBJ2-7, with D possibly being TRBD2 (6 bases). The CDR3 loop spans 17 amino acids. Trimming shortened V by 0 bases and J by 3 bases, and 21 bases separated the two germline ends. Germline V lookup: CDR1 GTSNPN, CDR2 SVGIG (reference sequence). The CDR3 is CAWSVPSGGIPLYEQYF. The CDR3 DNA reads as TGTGCCTGGAGTGTACCCAGTGGGGGGATCCCTCTCTACGAGCAGTACTTC.

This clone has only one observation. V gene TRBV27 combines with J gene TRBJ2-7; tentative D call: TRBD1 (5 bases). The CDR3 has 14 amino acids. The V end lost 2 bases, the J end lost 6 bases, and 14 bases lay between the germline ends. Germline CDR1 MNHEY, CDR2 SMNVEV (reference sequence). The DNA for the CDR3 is TGTGCCAGCAGTTTAGTGGGGCCAGGGCGCGAGCAGTACTTC. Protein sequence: CASSLVGPGREQYF.

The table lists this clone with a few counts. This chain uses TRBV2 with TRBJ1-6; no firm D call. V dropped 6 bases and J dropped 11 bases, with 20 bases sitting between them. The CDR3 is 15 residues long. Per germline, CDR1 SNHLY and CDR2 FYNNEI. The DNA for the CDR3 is TGTGCCAGCAGAGGACTTACTACCAATATTACACCCCTCCACTTT. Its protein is CASRGLTTNITPLHF. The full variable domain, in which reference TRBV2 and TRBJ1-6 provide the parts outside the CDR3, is EPEVTQTPSHQVTQMGQEVILRCVPISNHLYFYWYRQILGQKVEFLVSFYNNEISEKSEIFDDQFSVERPDGSNFTLKIRSTKLEDSAMYFCASRGLTTNITPLHFGNGTRLTVT.

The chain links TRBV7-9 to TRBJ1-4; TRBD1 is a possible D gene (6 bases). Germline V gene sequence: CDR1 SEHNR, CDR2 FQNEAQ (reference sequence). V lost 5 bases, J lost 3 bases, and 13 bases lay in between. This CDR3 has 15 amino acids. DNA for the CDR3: TGTGCCAGCAGCCCAGGGGACGGTTCTAATGAAAAACTGTTTTTT. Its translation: CASSPGDGSNEKLFF.

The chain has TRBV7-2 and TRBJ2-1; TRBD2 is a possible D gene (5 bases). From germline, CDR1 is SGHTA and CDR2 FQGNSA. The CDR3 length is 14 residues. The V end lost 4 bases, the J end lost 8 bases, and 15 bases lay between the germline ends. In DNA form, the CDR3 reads TGTGCCAGCAGCTCCACTAGGGTGCAGGATGAGCAGTTCTTC. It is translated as CASSSTRVQDEQFF.

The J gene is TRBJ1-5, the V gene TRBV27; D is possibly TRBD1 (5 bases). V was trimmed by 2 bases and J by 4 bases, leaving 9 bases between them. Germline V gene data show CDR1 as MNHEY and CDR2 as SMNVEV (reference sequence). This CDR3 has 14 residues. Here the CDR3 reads CASSLPGINQPQHF. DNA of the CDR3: TGTGCCAGCAGTTTACCAGGGATAAATCAGCCCCAGCATTTT.

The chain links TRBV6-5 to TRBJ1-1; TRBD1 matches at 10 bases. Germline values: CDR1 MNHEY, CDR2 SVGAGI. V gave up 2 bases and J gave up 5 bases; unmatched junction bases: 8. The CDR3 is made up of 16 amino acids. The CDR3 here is CASSYGFSDRGTEAFF. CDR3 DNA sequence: TGTGCCAGCAGTTACGGATTCTCGGACAGGGGGACTGAAGCTTTCTTT.

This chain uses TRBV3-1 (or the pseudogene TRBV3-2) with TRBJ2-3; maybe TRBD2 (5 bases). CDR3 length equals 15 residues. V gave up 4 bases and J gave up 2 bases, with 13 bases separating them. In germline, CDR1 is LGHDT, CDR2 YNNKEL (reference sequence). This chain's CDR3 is CASSPGEDSTDTQYF. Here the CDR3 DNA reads TGTGCCAGCAGCCCGGGTGAGGACTCCACAGATACGCAGTATTTT.

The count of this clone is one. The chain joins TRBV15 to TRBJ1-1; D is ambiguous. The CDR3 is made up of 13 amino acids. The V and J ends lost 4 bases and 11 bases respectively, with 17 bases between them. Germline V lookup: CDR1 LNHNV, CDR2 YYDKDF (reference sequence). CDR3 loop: CATSIPGSRRAFF. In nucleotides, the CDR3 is TGTGCCACCAGCATCCCGGGTTCCCGTCGGGCTTTCTTT.

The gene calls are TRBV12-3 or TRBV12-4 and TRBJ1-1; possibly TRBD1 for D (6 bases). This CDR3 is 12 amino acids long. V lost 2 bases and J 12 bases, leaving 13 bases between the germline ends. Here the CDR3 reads CASSLPQGKTFF. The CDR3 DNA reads TGTGCCAGCAGTTTACCCCAGGGGAAAACTTTCTTT.